This passage covers 5 T cell receptor beta chains from one sample sequenced in a study of response to subunit inactivated influenza vaccine. TCRdb redid the calling of the RT-PCR reads with MiXCR, one entry per CDR3 protein. The table shows roughly 620,000 distinct CDR3 sequences, with approximately 11% occurring only once. The data were also submitted as part of a second study, on T cells expressing NK-cell markers. That work contributes: 5'RACE template switching with UMIs produced the TCR beta cDNA.

The source was PBMCs from blood, collected on the day of vaccination. Receptors originate from a man in his fifties or sixties who received an inactivated influenza vaccine.

This clonotype has only a few counts. The V call is TRBV7-2, the J call TRBJ2-2; 7 bases agree with TRBD1. Trimming removed 5 bases from V and 5 bases from J; junction bases left unmatched: 5. Germline values: CDR1 SGHTA, CDR2 FQGNSA. CDR3 size: 14 residues. The CDR3 here is CASSVNRGTGELFF. In nucleotides, the CDR3 is TGTGCCAGCAGCGTGAACAGGGGAACCGGGGAGCTGTTTTTT.

The chain uses TRBV5-1 and TRBJ2-7, with TRBD1 identical over 7 bases. The CDR3 runs 13 residues. CDR1 SGHRS and CDR2 YFSETQ come from the germline V gene. V shed 2 bases, J shed 3 bases, and the junction held 2 bases outside the gene matches. The CDR3 sequence is CASSFTGVYEQYF. The CDR3 bases are TGCGCCAGCAGCTTTACAGGGGTCTACGAGCAGTACTTC.

The rearrangement uses TRBV3-1 and TRBJ2-7; no clear D gene. Trimming took off 4 bases at V and 0 bases at J, with 19 bases between the two ends. The CDR3 runs to 17 residues. Germline lookup yields CDR1 LGHDT and CDR2 YNNKEL (reference sequence). In DNA form, the CDR3 reads TGTGCCAGCAGCCCGTTTTCCGGCCAGGAGACCTCCTACGAGCAGTACTTC. Residues: CASSPFSGQETSYEQYF.

Only a few counts were recorded for this clonotype. This chain uses TRBV24-1 with TRBJ2-3; 14 bases agree with TRBD2. V dropped 5 bases and J dropped 0; count of bases not matched to a gene: 18. The germline CDR1 and CDR2 sequences are KGHDR and SFDVKD. The CDR3 totals 22 residues. DNA of the CDR3: TGTGCCACCAGTGCCGCACGTGGGACTAGCGGGGGCGGGCGTTTCAGCACAGATACGCAGTATTTT. Residues: CATSAARGTSGGGRFSTDTQYF.

In its sample, this clonotype was seen many times. The J gene is TRBJ2-2, the V gene TRBV29-1, with 9 bases fitting TRBD1. The CDR3 is made up of 14 amino acids. The germline CDR1 and CDR2 sequences are SQVTM and ANQGSEA. J lost 0 bases, V lost 4 bases, and 0 bases had no gene match. For the CDR3, the DNA is TGCAGCGTTGGACAGGGGGCGAACACCGGGGAGCTGTTTTTT. This translates into CSVGQGANTGELFF.